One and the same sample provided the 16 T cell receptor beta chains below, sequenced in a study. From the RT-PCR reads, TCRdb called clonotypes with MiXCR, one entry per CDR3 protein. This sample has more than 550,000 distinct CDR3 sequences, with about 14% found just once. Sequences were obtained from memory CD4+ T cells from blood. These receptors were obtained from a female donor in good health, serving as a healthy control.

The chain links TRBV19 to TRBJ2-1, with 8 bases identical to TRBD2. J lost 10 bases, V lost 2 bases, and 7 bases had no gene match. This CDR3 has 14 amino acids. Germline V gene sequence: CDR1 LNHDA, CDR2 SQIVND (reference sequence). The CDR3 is CASSITAGVGEQFF. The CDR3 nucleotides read TGTGCCAGTAGTATAACAGCGGGAGTCGGCGAGCAGTTCTTC. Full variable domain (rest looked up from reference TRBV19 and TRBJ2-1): DGGITQSPKYLFRKEGQNVTLSCEQNLNHDAMYWYRQDPGQGLRLIYYSQIVNDFQKGDIAEGYSVSREKKESFPLTVTSAQKNPTAFYLCASSITAGVGEQFFGPGTRLTVL.

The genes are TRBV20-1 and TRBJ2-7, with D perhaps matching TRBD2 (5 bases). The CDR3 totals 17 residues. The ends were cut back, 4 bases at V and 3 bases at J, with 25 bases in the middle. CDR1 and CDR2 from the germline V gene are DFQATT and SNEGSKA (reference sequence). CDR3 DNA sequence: TGCAGTGCTATAGATCGAGGACTTCAGGCGTCCTACTACGAGCAGTACTTC. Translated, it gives CSAIDRGLQASYYEQYF.

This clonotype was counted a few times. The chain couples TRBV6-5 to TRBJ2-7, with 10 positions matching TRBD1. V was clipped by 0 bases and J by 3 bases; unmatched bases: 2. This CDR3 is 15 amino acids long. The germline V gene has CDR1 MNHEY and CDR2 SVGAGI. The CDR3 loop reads CASSYSGTGVYEQYF. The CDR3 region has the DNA TGTGCCAGCAGTTACTCCGGGACAGGGGTCTACGAGCAGTACTTC.

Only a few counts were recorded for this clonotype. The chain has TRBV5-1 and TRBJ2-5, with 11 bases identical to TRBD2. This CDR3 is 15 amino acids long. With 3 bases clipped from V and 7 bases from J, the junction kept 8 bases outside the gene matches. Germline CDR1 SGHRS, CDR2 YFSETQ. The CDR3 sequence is CASSSVAGGLGTQYF. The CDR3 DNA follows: TGCGCCAGCAGCTCAGTAGCGGGAGGGCTCGGGACCCAGTACTTC.

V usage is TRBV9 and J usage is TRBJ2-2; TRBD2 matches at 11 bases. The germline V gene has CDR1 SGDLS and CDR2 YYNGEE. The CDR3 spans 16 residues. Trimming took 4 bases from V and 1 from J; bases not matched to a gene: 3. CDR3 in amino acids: CASSLTSGGNTGELFF. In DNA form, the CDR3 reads TGTGCCAGCAGCTTAACTAGCGGGGGGAACACCGGGGAGCTGTTTTTT.

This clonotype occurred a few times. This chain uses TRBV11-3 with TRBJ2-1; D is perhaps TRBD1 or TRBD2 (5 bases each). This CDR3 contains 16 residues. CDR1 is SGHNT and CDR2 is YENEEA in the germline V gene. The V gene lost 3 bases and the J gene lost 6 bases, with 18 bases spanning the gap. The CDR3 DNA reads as TGTGCCAGCAGCTTGAGGCAGGACTCCCAGGGCAATGAGCAGTTCTTC. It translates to CASSLRQDSQGNEQFF.

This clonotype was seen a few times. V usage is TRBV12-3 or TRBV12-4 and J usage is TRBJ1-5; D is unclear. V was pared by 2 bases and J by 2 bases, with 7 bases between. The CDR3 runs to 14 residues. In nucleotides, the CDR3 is TGTGCCAGCAGTTTATATGGAGGCAATCAGCCCCAGCATTTT. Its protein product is CASSLYGGNQPQHF.

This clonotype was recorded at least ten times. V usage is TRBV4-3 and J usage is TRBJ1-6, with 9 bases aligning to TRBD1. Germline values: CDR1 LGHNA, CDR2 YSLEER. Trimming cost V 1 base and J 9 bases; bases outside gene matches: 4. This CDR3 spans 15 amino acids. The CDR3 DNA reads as TGCGCCAGCAGCCAAGGCCGGGACAGGGTTTCACCCCTCCACTTT. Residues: CASSQGRDRVSPLHF.

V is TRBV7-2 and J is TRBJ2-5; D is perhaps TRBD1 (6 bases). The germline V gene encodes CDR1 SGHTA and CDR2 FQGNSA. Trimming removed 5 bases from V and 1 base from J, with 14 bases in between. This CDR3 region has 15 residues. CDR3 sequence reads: CASSQLQGPQETQYF. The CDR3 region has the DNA TGTGCCAGCAGCCAACTACAGGGTCCCCAAGAGACCCAGTACTTC.

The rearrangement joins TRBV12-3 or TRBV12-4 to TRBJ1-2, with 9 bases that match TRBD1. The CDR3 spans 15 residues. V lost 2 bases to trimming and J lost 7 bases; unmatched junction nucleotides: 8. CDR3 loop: CASSLPGQGTFGYTF. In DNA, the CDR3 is TGTGCCAGCAGTTTACCGGGACAGGGTACTTTTGGCTACACCTTC.

The CDR3 bases are TGTGCCAGCTCCCCTGGAAGCGGGGGAACCTACGAGCAGTACTTC. Its protein is CASSPGSGGTYEQYF. The rearrangement joins TRBV18 to TRBJ2-7; the match to TRBD2 covers 8 bases. The V and J ends lost 6 bases and 2 bases, in that order; junction bases with no gene match: 9. This CDR3 spans 15 amino acids. CDR1 is KGHSH, CDR2 LQKENI, per germline. Variable domain in full (rest from reference TRBV18 and TRBJ2-7): NAGVMQNPRHLVRRRGQEARLRCSPMKGHSHVYWYRQLPEEGLKFMVYLQKENIIDESGMPKERFSAEFPKEGPSILRIQQVVRGDSAAYFCASSPGSGGTYEQYFGPGTRLTVT.

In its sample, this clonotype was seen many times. The CDR3 reads CSADFSGYGYTF. CDR3 DNA sequence: TGCAGCGCCGACTTCTCCGGCTATGGCTACACCTTC. This chain connects TRBV29-1 to TRBJ1-2; D gene ambiguous. The CDR3 length is 12 residues. Trimming took off 7 bases at V and 4 bases at J, with 13 bases between the two ends. CDR1 is SQVTM, CDR2 ANQGSEA, per germline.

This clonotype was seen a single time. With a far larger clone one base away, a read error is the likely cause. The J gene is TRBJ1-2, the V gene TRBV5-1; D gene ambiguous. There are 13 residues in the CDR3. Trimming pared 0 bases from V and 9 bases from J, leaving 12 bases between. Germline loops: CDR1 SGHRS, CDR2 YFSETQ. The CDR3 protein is CASSLGQERSYTF. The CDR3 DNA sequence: TGCGCCAGCAGCTTGGGTCAAGAGCGTAGCTACACCTTC.

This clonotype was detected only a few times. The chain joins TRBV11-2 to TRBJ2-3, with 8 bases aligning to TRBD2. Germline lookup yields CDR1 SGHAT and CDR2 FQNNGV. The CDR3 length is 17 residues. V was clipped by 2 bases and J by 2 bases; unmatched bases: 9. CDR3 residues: CASSLSAIAGPTDTQYF. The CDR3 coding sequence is TGTGCCAGCAGCTTATCCGCTATAGCGGGGCCCACAGATACGCAGTATTTT. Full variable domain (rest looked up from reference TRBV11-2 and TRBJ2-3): EAGVAQSPRYKIIEKRQSVAFWCNPISGHATLYWYQQILGQGPKLLIQFQNNGVVDDSQLPKDRFSAERLKGVDSTLKIQPAKLEDSAVYLCASSLSAIAGPTDTQYFGPGTRLTVL.

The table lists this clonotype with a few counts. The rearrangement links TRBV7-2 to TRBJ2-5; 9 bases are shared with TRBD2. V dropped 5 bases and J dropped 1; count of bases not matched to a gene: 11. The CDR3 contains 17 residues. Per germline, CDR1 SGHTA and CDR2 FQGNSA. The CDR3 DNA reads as TGTGCCAGCAGCCCGAATTGGGGGCGGGAGGGCCAAGAGACCCAGTACTTC. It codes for CASSPNWGREGQETQYF. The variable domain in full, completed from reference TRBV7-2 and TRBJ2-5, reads GAGVSQSPSNKVTEKGKDVELRCDPISGHTALYWYRQSLGQGLEFLIYFQGNSAPDKSGLPSDRFSAERTGGSVSTLTIQRTQQEDSAVYLCASSPNWGREGQETQYFGPGTRLLVL.

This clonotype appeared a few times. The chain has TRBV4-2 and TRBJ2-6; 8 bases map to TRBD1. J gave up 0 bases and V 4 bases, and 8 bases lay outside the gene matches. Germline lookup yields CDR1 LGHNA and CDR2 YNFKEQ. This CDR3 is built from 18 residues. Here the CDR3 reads CASSREGQGASGANVLTF. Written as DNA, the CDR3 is TGTGCCAGCAGCCGAGAGGGGCAGGGGGCCTCTGGGGCCAACGTCCTGACTTTC.